This T cell receptor beta chain was identified during a study of Graves' ophthalmopathy and Graves' hyperthyroidism (dated by TCRdb to 2016 to 2018). General notes on the study: Peripheral blood was collected at initial diagnosis, prior to any treatment. T-cell repertoires of thyroid tissue and blood were compared in 5 or 6 hyperthyroidism patients. For independent validation, a separate cohort was made up of 18 hyperthyroidism patients plus 17 patients who later progressed from hyperthyroidism to ophthalmopathy. Following sampling, methimazole starting at 30 mg daily was administered to hyperthyroidism patients, and high-dose intravenous methylprednisolone was administered to ophthalmopathy patients. In total, approximately 140 blood samples were TCR-sequenced: 40 to 45 ophthalmopathy, roughly 80 hyperthyroidism and about 17 hyperthyroidism-to-ophthalmopathy patients. The study used TCR beta repertoire signatures to distinguish Graves' ophthalmopathy from Graves' hyperthyroidism and to predict progression to ophthalmopathy. To explore V-J signatures distinguishing ophthalmopathy from hyperthyroidism, a discovery set of around 100 patients (about 41 ophthalmopathy, 57 stable hyperthyroidism) was enrolled. Overall study results and their limits: No statistical method was used to predetermine the sample size, and group allocation was not hidden from the investigators. Among expanded thyroid clonotypes with frequency above 0.001, most also showed up in blood, which suggests that blood repertoires may reflect the thyroid immune response. In validation, the model predicted ophthalmopathy progression with about 71% sensitivity and around 72% specificity; 12 predicted patients were CT-confirmed with GO in a median of about 7.1 months. The 13-signature model separated ophthalmopathy from stable hyperthyroidism with 85% to 90% sensitivity and about 81% specificity in cross-validation, and 80%/75% in the test set.

V was cut back by 4 bases and J by 8 bases, leaving a gap of 18 bases between them. Including cysteine and phenylalanine, the CDR3 has 16 amino acids. Here the CDR3 DNA is all that survives: 48 bases in frame from base 1. From the germline V gene, CDR1 is SGHTA and CDR2 is FQGNSA. For repertoire sequencing, the TCR beta CDR3 regions were amplified from RNA transcripts. HTBI primers and the Qiagen OneStep RT-PCR kit were used in a first-round RT-PCR, which was followed by a second-round multiplex PCR, size selection and purification. Libraries were sequenced on an Illumina HiSeq2000 using paired-end 100 bp reads. Per the authors' processing: SOAPnuke was used to process the reads, removing any read that contained adapters or uncalled bases, had a mean Phred below 15, or lacked an exact match to the constant primer or identifier. COPE v1.2.5 was used to merge high-quality paired reads. Unique nucleotide sequences were defined as clonotypes and aligned to IMGT TRB V, D and J references using MiTCR v1.1. Analysis was restricted to V-J combinations with a frequency above 0.0001, which covered roughly 99% of repertoires. For each V-J combination, a TCR clonal expansion and chaos score was defined as the ratio of F50 clonal expansion to chaos observed in the TCRdist matrix. Welch's t-statistics and random forest were used to reduce features to 13 V-J combinations, which were fed into a naive Bayes classifier. The similarity between thyroid and blood repertoires was quantified using the Morisita-Horn index. TCRdb reprocessing: public reads trimmed at Q25 with fastp, clones called with MiXCR, in-frame beta chains kept. Every CDR3 protein is listed once, alongside the most common genes and DNA of its rows. The V and J calls were determined by TCRdb, not by the authors. This sample comprises about 740,000 distinct CDR3 sequences, 35% to 50% of them detected only once. Roughly 46% of the sample belongs to the ten largest clones.

This clonotype was detected many times. The antigen it recognizes is unknown. No much larger clone exists at a distance of one base, and base qualities are not known. Ophthalmopathy patients had moderately to severely active disease, Clinical Activity Score of at least 3, NOSPECS grade of at least 4, and disease duration under 3 months. Anyone with other autoimmune diseases, uncontrolled infections, pregnancy or lactation was excluded from the study. Clinical symptoms, serum thyroxine, TRAb, thyroid ultrasound and orbital computed tomography formed the basis of the diagnosis. Ficoll-Paque density gradient centrifugation was used to isolate PBMCs from under 11 ml of fresh peripheral blood. Total RNA was extracted using Trizol reagent, and RNA quality was checked on an Agilent 2100 Bioanalyzer.

Sample: peripheral blood. This clonotype was obtained from an adult man with Graves' ophthalmopathy. This chain joins TRBV7-2 to TRBJ1-6, with the D gene call left open. The DNA sequence reads TGTGCCAGCAGCTCCGGGTGGATTCGAATGGATTCACCCCTCCACTTT. This is translated as CASSSGWIRMDSPLHF. The variable domain in full, with residues beyond the CDR3 obtained from the reference TRBV7-2 and TRBJ1-6 genes, is GAGVSQSPSNKVTEKGKDVELRCDPISGHTALYWYRQSLGQGLEFLIYFQGNSAPDKSGLPSDRFSAERTGGSVSTLTIQRTQQEDSAVYLCASSSGWIRMDSPLHFGNGTRLTVT.